A single T cell receptor (beta chain) is shown here with its context. The sample originates from a study of blood T cell repertoires in COVID-19. Looking at the study overall: Acute and convalescent COVID-19 specimens originated in the United States, Italy and Spain. Sample material is recorded as cDNA or gDNA derived from T cells, B-cell-depleted T cells, or PBMCs.

The repertoire was sequenced with immunoSEQ multiplex PCR; TCRdb's copy has only in-frame clones and lacks some. The data hold approximately 52,000 clones, with 89% observed a single time. Losses at the gene ends were 0 bases for V and 3 bases for J; bases not matched to a gene: 7. Per the germline V gene, CDR1 is SGDLS and CDR2 is YYNGEE. This CDR3 spans 16 amino acids. The TCR sequence derives from a man aged 55-75 years with active COVID-19. The source material was peripheral blood. The rearrangement links TRBV9 to TRBJ2-7, with 9 positions matching TRBD1. The CDR3 DNA reads TGTGCCAGCAGCGTAGGGGACAGGGCGGGAATCTACGAGCAGTACTTC. It encodes CASSVGDRAGIYEQYF.